Following are 24 T cell receptor beta chains from one sample sequenced in a study of control samples from healthy donors and cancer patients. Produced via immunoSEQ multiplex PCR; TCRdb's table is partial and in-frame only. The sample consists of under 65,000 clones, around 93% of them appearing once. What was sequenced was PBMCs. The receptors were gathered from a young man with colorectal cancer.

V gene TRBV2 combines with J gene TRBJ2-7; tentatively, D is TRBD2 (6 bases). Germline V CDR1 and CDR2: SNHLY, FYNNEI. The CDR3 has 12 amino acids. V lost 7 bases, J lost 0 bases, and 7 bases lay in between. The CDR3 protein is CASKEGSYEQYF. CDR3 nucleotide sequence: TGTGCCAGCAAGGAGGGCTCCTACGAGCAGTACTTC.

This rearrangement joins TRBV4-2 to TRBJ1-1, with 7 bases fitting TRBD1. Trimming at V came to 4 bases and at J to 6 bases, leaving 11 bases not matched to a gene. The V gene's germline CDR1 is LGHNA and CDR2 YNFKEQ. This CDR3 has 15 residues. The CDR3 loop reads CASSPRTGGNAEAFF. The CDR3 DNA is TGTGCCAGCAGCCCCAGGACAGGAGGTAACGCTGAAGCTTTCTTT.

The rearrangement uses TRBV29-1 and TRBJ2-7; TRBD1 agrees at 7 bases. This CDR3 contains 11 residues. The V gene end was trimmed by 2 bases and the J gene end by 5 bases; junction bases not matched to a gene: 0. Germline V CDR1 and CDR2: SQVTM, ANQGSEA. CDR3: CSVERGHEQYF. For the CDR3, the DNA is TGCAGCGTTGAAAGGGGGCACGAGCAGTACTTC.

The chain is built from TRBV9 and TRBJ2-3; 10 bases are a match to TRBD1. The CDR3 length is 15 residues. V lost 4 bases to trimming and J lost 3 bases; unmatched junction nucleotides: 5. Germline CDR1 is SGDLS and CDR2 is YYNGEE. The chain's CDR3 is CASSKGQGTTDTQYF. CDR3 sequence (DNA): TGTGCCAGCAGCAAGGGACAGGGGACGACAGATACGCAGTATTTT.

In this sample, this clone turned up once. This rearrangement joins TRBV3-1 (or the pseudogene TRBV3-2) to TRBJ1-1; 8 bases fit TRBD1. J gave up 3 bases and V 4 bases, and 7 bases lay outside the gene matches. The CDR3 contains 15 residues. Germline V gene lookup returns CDR1 LGHDT and CDR2 YNNKEL (reference sequence). The CDR3 reads CASSPSGGAYTEAFF. CDR3 nucleotide sequence: TGTGCCAGCAGCCCTTCAGGGGGCGCATACACTGAAGCTTTCTTT.

The genes are TRBV3-1 (or the pseudogene TRBV3-2) and TRBJ2-3; either TRBD1 or TRBD2 may supply D (5 bases each). The CDR3 sequence is 18 residues long. The V and J ends lost 4 bases and 10 bases respectively, with 30 bases between them. Germline CDR1 LGHDT, CDR2 YNNKEL (reference sequence). The CDR3 sequence: CASSLMPSGTPGRWAQYF. The DNA for the CDR3 is TGTGCCAGCAGCCTAATGCCTTCCGGGACCCCCGGGCGATGGGCGCAGTATTTT.

The chain has TRBV7-2 and TRBJ1-5; no reliable D call. CDR1 SGHTA and CDR2 FQGNSA come from the germline V gene. Trimming pared 3 bases from V and 6 bases from J, leaving 12 bases between. CDR3 length: 14 amino acids. DNA of the CDR3: TGTGCCAGCAGCTTGGATTATGGCGGTCAGCCCCAGCATTTT. This codes for CASSLDYGGQPQHF.

The chain employs TRBV5-4 and TRBJ1-1, with TRBD1 as a possible D gene (5 bases). Trimming stripped 0 bases from V and 1 base from J, with 10 bases between. The germline CDR1 and CDR2 sequences are SGHNT and YYREEE (reference sequence). The CDR3 runs 15 residues. The CDR3 DNA reads as TGTGCCAGCAGCTTGGTGGGACCCAAGAACACTGAAGCTTTCTTT. It yields the protein CASSLVGPKNTEAFF. Complete variable domain (other parts from reference TRBV5-4 and TRBJ1-1): ETGVTQSPTHLIKTRGQQVTLRCSSQSGHNTVSWYQQALGQGPQFIFQYYREEENGRGNFPPRFSGLQFPNYSSELNVNALELDDSALYLCASSLVGPKNTEAFFGQGTRLTVV.

V usage is TRBV2 and J usage is TRBJ1-4, with D hard to call. CDR1 SNHLY and CDR2 FYNNEI come from the germline V gene. V shed 1 base and J shed 8 bases, with 14 bases lying between them. This CDR3 spans 15 amino acids. The CDR3 coding sequence is TGTGCCAGCAGTGAAGTCCGAGGGAGGAGCGAAAAACTGTTTTTT. The encoded protein is CASSEVRGRSEKLFF.

The chain couples TRBV6-6 to TRBJ2-3, with 9 bases that match TRBD1. The germline V gene encodes CDR1 MNHNY and CDR2 SVGAGI (reference sequence). This CDR3 region has 14 residues. J was trimmed by 5 bases and V by 7 bases; bases with no gene match: 7. Here the CDR3 DNA reads TGTGCCAGCAAAGGGACAGGGAGAGTAGATACGCAGTATTTT. It codes for CASKGTGRVDTQYF.

The rearrangement joins TRBV9 to TRBJ1-1; D remains unclear. The germline V and J ends were trimmed by 4 bases and 1 base, with 8 bases remaining between them. Looked up from germline, CDR1 is SGDLS and CDR2 is YYNGEE. The CDR3 is made up of 13 amino acids. As DNA, the CDR3 is TGTGCCAGCAGCACTCTCGGGAACACTGAAGCTTTCTTT. This sequence encodes CASSTLGNTEAFF.

This chain links TRBV5-4 with TRBJ1-2; D gene unclear. Trimming pared 4 bases from V and 1 base from J, leaving 11 bases between. The CDR3 sequence is 14 residues long. Per the germline V gene, CDR1 is SGHNT and CDR2 is YYREEE (reference sequence). Here the CDR3 reads CASSPEPINYGYTF. The CDR3 bases are TGTGCCAGCAGCCCCGAGCCTATTAACTATGGCTACACCTTC.

This chain joins TRBV6-5 and TRBJ2-5; 7 bases are a match to TRBD1. Germline V gene lookup returns CDR1 MNHEY and CDR2 SVGAGI. Germline trimming cut 5 bases from V and 1 base from J; bases unmatched to any gene: 1. The CDR3 loop spans 13 amino acids. CDR3 nucleotides: TGTGCCAGCAGTACAGGGGCCCAAGAGACCCAGTACTTC. It is translated as CASSTGAQETQYF.

The chain recombines TRBV6-6 with TRBJ1-1; D is unclear. The CDR3 sequence is 15 residues long. Trimming cost V 0 bases and J 6 bases, with 14 bases left between them. The germline CDR1 and CDR2 sequences are MNHNY and SVGAGI (reference sequence). CDR3 sequence (DNA): TGTGCCAGCAGTTACTCGATCGTAGGGATAGCTGAAGCTTTCTTT. Translation gives CASSYSIVGIAEAFF.

The chain combines TRBV2 with TRBJ1-4, with D hard to call. The CDR3 runs 13 residues. The V gene's germline CDR1 is SNHLY and CDR2 FYNNEI. V gave up 1 base and J gave up 8 bases, with 8 bases separating them. This CDR3 reads CASSEGHEEKLFF. The CDR3 DNA is TGTGCCAGCAGTGAAGGACATGAGGAAAAACTGTTTTTT.

The genes are TRBV2 and TRBJ1-2; possible D gene TRBD1, 5 bases. This CDR3 has 13 amino acids. Between the trimmed V and J ends, which lost 7 bases and 1 base, there was a span of 10 bases. Germline CDR1 is SNHLY and CDR2 is FYNNEI. As DNA, the CDR3 is TGTGCCAGCATCCCGGACATTAACTATGGCTACACCTTC. It yields the protein CASIPDINYGYTF. The full variable domain, with the rest looked up from reference TRBV2 and TRBJ1-2, is EPEVTQTPSHQVTQMGQEVILRCVPISNHLYFYWYRQILGQKVEFLVSFYNNEISEKSEIFDDQFSVERPDGSNFTLKIRSTKLEDSAMYFCASIPDINYGYTFGSGTRLTVV.

The rearrangement uses TRBV6-5 and TRBJ1-2, with D possibly TRBD1 on 5 matching bases. Per the germline V gene, CDR1 is MNHEY and CDR2 is SVGAGI. CDR3 size: 12 residues. The V end lost 11 bases, the J end lost 6 bases, and 16 bases lay between the germline ends. The CDR3 bases are TGTGCCGGACGGACACGGCCTCATGGCTACACCTTC. Protein sequence: CAGRTRPHGYTF.

The rearrangement links TRBV5-1 to TRBJ2-2; TRBD1 matches at 7 bases. Germline V CDR1 and CDR2: SGHRS, YFSETQ. CDR3 length: 13 amino acids. V trimming: 7 bases; J trimming: 5 bases; junction bases outside the gene matches: 5. The CDR3 DNA sequence: TGCGCCAGCGAGGGGGCACGGACCGGGGAGCTGTTTTTT. It codes for CASEGARTGELFF.

The gene calls are TRBV20-1 and TRBJ2-7; D not resolved. CDR1 and CDR2 from the germline V gene are DFQATT and SNEGSKA (reference sequence). The CDR3 spans 12 residues. Trimming removed 3 bases at V and 1 base at J, with 7 bases between. The CDR3 loop reads CSASILSYEQYF. The CDR3 DNA is TGCAGTGCTAGTATCCTTTCCTACGAGCAGTACTTC.

V is TRBV5-1 and J is TRBJ2-2; no clear D gene. The CDR3 sequence is 14 residues long. V was shortened by 7 bases and J by 0 bases, with 10 bases between the two germline ends. In germline, CDR1 is SGHRS, CDR2 YFSETQ. The CDR3 DNA follows: TGCGCCAGCCTAGGGCCCGCGAACACCGGGGAGCTGTTTTTT. It yields the protein CASLGPANTGELFF. The full variable domain, completed using reference TRBV5-1 and TRBJ2-2, is KAGVTQTPRYLIKTRGQQVTLSCSPISGHRSVSWYQQTPGQGLQFLFEYFSETQRNKGNFPGRFSGRQFSNSRSEMNVSTLELGDSALYLCASLGPANTGELFFGEGSRLTVL.

This chain links TRBV4-3 with TRBJ2-7; TRBD1 might be the D (5 bases). From germline, CDR1 is LGHNA and CDR2 YSLEER. This CDR3 is built from 15 residues. Trimming stripped 1 base from V and 0 bases from J, with 10 bases between. The CDR3 sequence: CASSQGRQSSYEQYF. CDR3 coding DNA: TGCGCCAGCAGCCAAGGCCGACAGAGCTCCTACGAGCAGTACTTC.

V is TRBV6-6 and J is TRBJ1-1; no clear D. The CDR3 extends over 12 amino acids. The germline V gene has CDR1 MNHNY and CDR2 SVGAGI (reference sequence). Trimming cost V 4 bases and J 7 bases, with 10 bases left between them. CDR3 nucleotide sequence: TGTGCCAGCAGTTTCCAAGACGTTGAAGCTTTCTTT. Protein: CASSFQDVEAFF.

The CDR3 sequence: CASSYTDSGAYGYTF. The CDR3, as DNA: TGTGCCAGCAGTTACACGGACAGCGGGGCCTATGGCTACACCTTC. This chain uses TRBV6-5 with TRBJ1-2, with a weak D call TRBD1 (6 bases). There are 15 residues in the CDR3. CDR1 and CDR2 (germline): MNHEY, SVGAGI. Trimming removed 2 bases from V and 4 bases from J, with 14 bases in between.

The CDR3 DNA follows: TGTGCCAGCAGCCAAGCGGGGGCAACTAATGAAAAACTGTTTTTT. Translated: CASSQAGATNEKLFF. This chain uses TRBV3-1 (or the pseudogene TRBV3-2) with TRBJ1-4; possibly TRBD1 for D (5 bases). CDR1 LGHDT and CDR2 YNNKEL come from the germline V gene (reference sequence). Trimming cost V 1 base and J 0 bases, with 6 bases left between them. This CDR3 has 15 amino acids.